The 26 T cell receptor beta chains in this list originate from one sample, sequenced in a study of blood T cell repertoires in COVID-19. Using immunoSEQ multiplex PCR, the repertoire was profiled, and TCRdb retains in-frame clones only, with some absent. The sample has 84,000 or so clones, about 74% seen once. The specimen sequenced was peripheral blood. These receptors were collected from a human donor in a cohort sampled during active COVID-19.

V is TRBV4-2 and J is TRBJ2-2; 9 nucleotides line up with TRBD2. Germline V gene lookup returns CDR1 LGHNA and CDR2 YNFKEQ. The V segment lost 0 bases and the J segment 6 bases; nucleotides outside the gene matches: 8. CDR3 length equals 17 residues. The CDR3 protein is CASSQDWVAGDSGELFF. In DNA, the CDR3 is TGTGCCAGCAGCCAAGATTGGGTAGCGGGAGATTCCGGGGAGCTGTTTTTT.

This sequence joins TRBV7-2 and TRBJ1-2, with D perhaps TRBD1 (6 bases). V lost 5 bases to trimming and J lost 4 bases, with 14 bases between them. The CDR3 contains 14 residues. In germline, CDR1 is SGHTA, CDR2 FQGNSA. The CDR3 sequence: CASSTRGGIYGYTF. The DNA for the CDR3 is TGTGCCAGCAGCACCAGAGGGGGAATCTATGGCTACACCTTC. Combining the CDR3 with reference TRBV7-2 and TRBJ1-2 gives the whole variable domain GAGVSQSPSNKVTEKGKDVELRCDPISGHTALYWYRQSLGQGLEFLIYFQGNSAPDKSGLPSDRFSAERTGGSVSTLTIQRTQQEDSAVYLCASSTRGGIYGYTFGSGTRLTVV.

This clone was counted many times. The V gene is TRBV29-1, the J gene TRBJ1-1, with 10 nucleotides matching TRBD1. The germline CDR1 and CDR2 sequences are SQVTM and ANQGSEA. With 6 bases clipped from V and 4 bases from J, the junction kept 8 bases outside the gene matches. The CDR3 has 14 amino acids. The CDR3 nucleotides read TGCAGCGTAGCCAGGGGGACAGGGGCCACTGAAGCTTTCTTT. Encoded protein: CSVARGTGATEAFF.

This clone was recorded a few times. The V call is TRBV6-2 or TRBV6-3, the J call TRBJ2-2, with 9 nucleotides matching TRBD2. J lost 5 bases, V lost 3 bases, and 10 bases had no gene match. This CDR3 region has 17 residues. Germline-derived CDR1 and CDR2 are MNHEY and SVGEGT. The CDR3 reads CASSYTRTSVWTGELFF. The CDR3 DNA reads as TGTGCCAGCAGTTATACACGGACTAGCGTATGGACCGGGGAGCTGTTTTTT.

J is TRBJ2-7 and V is TRBV29-1, with unresolved D. In germline, CDR1 is SQVTM, CDR2 ANQGSEA. The CDR3 runs 13 residues. The V end was cut by 2 bases, the J end by 6 bases, with 14 bases between. The CDR3 DNA follows: TGCAGCGTTGAACCCAACGGAGACGCCGAGCAGTACTTC. It encodes CSVEPNGDAEQYF.

The CDR3, as DNA: TGTGCCAGCAGCTTAGGGACAGTCAGCACAGATACGCAGTATTTT. This sequence encodes CASSLGTVSTDTQYF. This sequence joins TRBV7-9 and TRBJ2-3; TRBD1 might be the D (6 bases). CDR1 and CDR2 (germline): SEHNR, FQNEAQ (reference sequence). V was pared by 1 base and J by 0 bases, with 8 bases between. This CDR3 region has 15 residues.

V usage is TRBV7-9 and J usage is TRBJ2-3; 9 bases match TRBD2. The CDR3 is made up of 15 amino acids. Trimming removed 5 bases from V and 0 bases from J; junction bases left unmatched: 3. Germline values: CDR1 SEHNR, CDR2 FQNEAQ (reference sequence). The DNA for the CDR3 is TGTGCCAGCAGCATACTAGCGGGTAGCACAGATACGCAGTATTTT. Translating gives CASSILAGSTDTQYF. Full variable domain (outside the CDR3, taken from reference TRBV7-9 and TRBJ2-3): DTGVSQNPRHKITKRGQNVTFRCDPISEHNRLYWYRQTLGQGPEFLTYFQNEAQLEKSRLLSDRFSAERPKGSFSTLEIQRTEQGDSAMYLCASSILAGSTDTQYFGPGTRLTVL.

V and J are TRBV7-2 and TRBJ1-5, with a weak D call TRBD1 (5 bases). CDR3 size: 14 residues. The germline gives CDR1 SGHTA, CDR2 FQGNSA. Trimming took 5 bases from V and 1 from J, leaving 9 bases between them. The CDR3 sequence: CASSPGWSNQPQHF. The DNA for the CDR3 is TGTGCCAGCAGCCCAGGGTGGAGCAATCAGCCCCAGCATTTT.

The chain combines TRBV4-1 with TRBJ1-3; TRBD1 matches 7 bases. The CDR3 loop spans 15 amino acids. V was pared by 4 bases and J by 4 bases, with 7 bases of the junction left unmatched. The germline V gene encodes CDR1 MGHRA and CDR2 YSYEKL. CDR3 protein: CASSLDRVGGNTIYF. The CDR3 nucleotides are TGCGCCAGCAGCCTTGACAGGGTAGGAGGAAACACCATATATTTT.

This rearrangement joins TRBV5-1 to TRBJ2-1, with D possibly matching TRBD1 (5 bases). The CDR3 runs to 19 residues. Looked up from germline, CDR1 is SGHRS and CDR2 is YFSETQ. V lost 4 bases, J lost 6 bases, and 29 bases lay in between. The CDR3 spells CASSRLGWPQGDISNEQFF. In DNA form, the CDR3 reads TGCGCCAGCAGCAGGCTTGGGTGGCCCCAGGGCGATATCTCCAATGAGCAGTTCTTC.

The gene calls are TRBV28 and TRBJ2-2; 7 bases agree with TRBD1. The germline V gene encodes CDR1 MDHEN and CDR2 SYDVKM. This CDR3 region has 16 residues. V lost 6 bases, J lost 0 bases, and 7 bases stayed unmatched. The CDR3 DNA reads TGTGCCAGCAGCCAGGGGACAGCTTCGAACACCGGGGAGCTGTTTTTT. Translation: CASSQGTASNTGELFF. The full variable domain, its missing parts supplied by reference TRBV28 and TRBJ2-2, is DVKVTQSSRYLVKRTGEKVFLECVQDMDHENMFWYRQDPGLGLRLIYFSYDVKMKEKGDIPEGYSVSREKKERFSLILESASTNQTSMYLCASSQGTASNTGELFFGEGSRLTVL.

This chain connects TRBV29-1 to TRBJ2-5, with no clear D. V lost 0 bases and J 0 bases, leaving 8 bases between the germline ends. The CDR3 is 14 residues long. Germline assignment: CDR1 SQVTM and CDR2 ANQGSEA. CDR3 sequence (DNA): TGCAGCGTTGAAGATGCGGCATACCAAGAGACCCAGTACTTC. It yields the protein CSVEDAAYQETQYF. The full variable domain, its missing parts supplied by reference TRBV29-1 and TRBJ2-5, is SAVISQKPSRDICQRGTSLTIQCQVDSQVTMMFWYRQQPGQSLTLIATANQGSEATYESGFVIDKFPISRPNLTFSTLTVSNMSPEDSSIYLCSVEDAAYQETQYFGPGTRLLVL.

The V call is TRBV14, the J call TRBJ2-3; tentative D call: TRBD2 (6 bases). This CDR3 contains 15 residues. In germline, CDR1 is SGHDN, CDR2 FVKESK. The V end lost 5 bases, the J end lost 6 bases, and 18 bases lay between the germline ends. CDR3 protein: CASSFHGTRGDTQYF. In DNA, the CDR3 is TGTGCCAGCAGCTTCCACGGCACCCGGGGGGATACGCAGTATTTT. The entire variable domain, with the rest obtained from reference TRBV14 and TRBJ2-3, is as follows: EAGVTQFPSHSVIEKGQTVTLRCDPISGHDNLYWYRRVMGKEIKFLLHFVKESKQDESGMPNNRFLAERTGGTYSTLKVQPAELEDSGVYFCASSFHGTRGDTQYFGPGTRLTVL.

The chain has TRBV11-2 and TRBJ2-2; D gene uncertain. The CDR3 is made up of 13 amino acids. V lost 1 base and J lost 4, with 4 bases in between. Germline V CDR1 and CDR2: SGHAT, FQNNGV. The CDR3 is CASSLVRTGELFF. CDR3 sequence (DNA): TGTGCCAGCAGCTTAGTTCGCACCGGGGAGCTGTTTTTT.

This chain uses TRBV27 with TRBJ1-1; the match to TRBD1 covers 8 bases. Germline-derived CDR1 and CDR2 are MNHEY and SMNVEV (reference sequence). The CDR3 runs 14 residues. J was trimmed by 3 bases and V by 8 bases; bases with no gene match: 8. The CDR3 sequence: CASANDRGDTEAFF. The CDR3 DNA reads TGTGCCAGCGCCAATGACAGGGGAGACACTGAAGCTTTCTTT.

V and J are TRBV2 and TRBJ1-2; D is ambiguous. CDR1 is SNHLY, CDR2 FYNNEI, per germline. Trimming shortened V by 7 bases and J by 4 bases, and 16 bases separated the two germline ends. CDR3 length equals 14 residues. CDR3 in amino acids: CASIIGPVGYGYTF. CDR3 DNA sequence: TGTGCCAGCATCATCGGTCCGGTTGGCTATGGCTACACCTTC.

In the case of this clone: Other nucleotide sequences from this sample produce the same CDR3. V is TRBV28 and J is TRBJ1-2, with 7 bases aligning to TRBD1. Germline-derived CDR1 and CDR2 are MDHEN and SYDVKM. The CDR3 sequence is 13 residues long. The V gene end was trimmed by 6 bases and the J gene end by 5 bases; junction bases not matched to a gene: 6. In DNA, the CDR3 is TGTGCCAGCAGCTCCGGACAGGATTATGGCTACACCTTC. It specifies CASSSGQDYGYTF.

V usage is TRBV7-3 and J usage is TRBJ2-5; TRBD2 matches 10 bases. The V segment lost 2 bases and the J segment 5 bases; nucleotides outside the gene matches: 8. Germline loops: CDR1 SGHTA, CDR2 FQGTGA. The CDR3 is 16 residues long. The CDR3 here is CASSLAAGGPWETQYF. As DNA, the CDR3 is TGTGCCAGCAGCTTAGCAGCGGGAGGGCCATGGGAGACCCAGTACTTC.

This sequence joins TRBV30 and TRBJ2-7; 8 bases map to TRBD1. Germline CDR1 and CDR2: GTSNPN and SVGIG (reference sequence). Losses at the gene ends were 1 base for V and 2 bases for J; bases not matched to a gene: 7. The CDR3 runs 15 residues. The CDR3 here is CAWSALRTGTYEQYF. The CDR3 nucleotides are TGTGCCTGGAGTGCCCTCCGGACAGGGACCTACGAGCAGTACTTC.

V gene TRBV7-2 combines with J gene TRBJ2-5; TRBD2 matches at 7 bases. This CDR3 is built from 15 residues. In germline, CDR1 is SGHTA, CDR2 FQGNSA. V lost 6 bases and J lost 3; bases outside the gene matches: 10. The CDR3 nucleotides read TGTGCCAGCAGTTCTGGGGGAGGGCCGGAAGAGACCCAGTACTTC. It translates to CASSSGGGPEETQYF.

The chain employs TRBV9 and TRBJ2-6; TRBD1 is a possible D gene (6 bases). V lost 7 bases and J lost 0, with 14 bases in between. The length of the CDR3 is 16 residues. Per germline, CDR1 SGDLS and CDR2 YYNGEE. This CDR3 reads CASGSGASSGANVLTF. In DNA, the CDR3 is TGTGCCAGCGGGTCAGGGGCGAGCTCTGGGGCCAACGTCCTGACTTTC.

This chain links TRBV6-5 with TRBJ2-3; TRBD1 agrees at 8 bases. The V gene end was trimmed by 6 bases and the J gene end by 1 base; junction bases not matched to a gene: 6. The CDR3 totals 15 residues. Germline CDR1 and CDR2: MNHEY and SVGAGI. The CDR3 coding sequence is TGTGCCAGCAGCCGCTCGGGACAGGGCACAGATACGCAGTATTTT. This translates into CASSRSGQGTDTQYF.

For the CDR3, the DNA is TGTGCCACCAGTCCCGGACAGGGGGTATCTAACACTGAAGCTTTCTTT. Translating it yields CATSPGQGVSNTEAFF. This rearrangement joins TRBV24-1 to TRBJ1-1, with TRBD1 matching over 10 bases. V gave up 6 bases and J gave up 2 bases; unmatched junction bases: 8. The CDR3 contains 16 residues. Germline V gives CDR1 KGHDR, CDR2 SFDVKD.

The rearrangement uses TRBV15 and TRBJ1-5; unclear D gene. Germline assignment: CDR1 LNHNV and CDR2 YYDKDF (reference sequence). The CDR3 spans 17 residues. V gave up 1 base and J gave up 0 bases, with 13 bases separating them. The CDR3 protein is CATSRAEIGYSNQPQHF. In DNA form, the CDR3 reads TGTGCCACCAGCAGAGCGGAGATAGGTTATAGCAATCAGCCCCAGCATTTT.

The chain joins TRBV4-1 to TRBJ2-2, with D tentatively TRBD2 (5 bases). The germline gives CDR1 MGHRA, CDR2 YSYEKL. Trimming removed 3 bases at V and 4 bases at J, with 12 bases between. This CDR3 has 15 amino acids. CDR3 loop: CASSQTRGSTGELFF. In nucleotides, the CDR3 is TGCGCCAGCAGCCAGACCAGAGGGAGCACCGGGGAGCTGTTTTTT.

V gene TRBV7-8 combines with J gene TRBJ2-7, with 14 nucleotides matching TRBD2. Trimming cost V 6 bases and J 11 bases; bases outside gene matches: 0. Germline CDR1 reads SGHVS; CDR2 reads FQNEAQ. This CDR3 is built from 11 residues. CDR3 region: CASRGLAGEYF. In DNA, the CDR3 is TGTGCCAGCAGGGGACTAGCGGGGGAGTACTTC.